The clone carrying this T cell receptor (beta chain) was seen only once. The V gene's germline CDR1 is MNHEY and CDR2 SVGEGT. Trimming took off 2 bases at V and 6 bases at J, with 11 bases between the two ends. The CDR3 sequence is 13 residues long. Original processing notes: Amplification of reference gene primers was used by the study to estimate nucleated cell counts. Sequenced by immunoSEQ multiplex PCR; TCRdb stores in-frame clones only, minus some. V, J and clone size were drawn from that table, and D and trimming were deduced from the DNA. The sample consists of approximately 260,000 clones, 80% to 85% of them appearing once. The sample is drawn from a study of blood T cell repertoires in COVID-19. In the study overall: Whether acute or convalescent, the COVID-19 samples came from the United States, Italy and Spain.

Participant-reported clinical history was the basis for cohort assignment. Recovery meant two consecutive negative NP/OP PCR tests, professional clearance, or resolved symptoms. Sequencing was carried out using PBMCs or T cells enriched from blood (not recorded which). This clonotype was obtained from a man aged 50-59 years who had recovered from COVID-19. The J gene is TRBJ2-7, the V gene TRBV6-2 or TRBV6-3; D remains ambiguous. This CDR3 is CASSYNGAGEQYF. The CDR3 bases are TGTGCCAGCAGTTACAACGGAGCCGGCGAGCAGTACTTC.